These 2 T cell receptor beta chains came from one sample sequenced in a study of beta chain features in type 1 diabetes. The whole isolated RNA underwent reverse transcription, so sequencing captured expressed TCRB transcripts. The repertoire was sequenced with immunoSEQ multiplex PCR; TCRdb's copy has only in-frame clones and lacks some. The sample lists approximately 300,000 clones; approximately 11% were seen once. The source material was naive CD4+ T cells from blood. These receptors were taken from a woman between 25 and 40 years old in good health.

The gene calls are TRBV18 and TRBJ2-7; 9 positions agree with TRBD1. This CDR3 is built from 15 residues. Germline lookup yields CDR1 KGHSH and CDR2 LQKENI. Trimming took 6 bases from V and 3 from J; bases not matched to a gene: 9. The CDR3 nucleotides read TGTGCCAGCTCCGTGACCGGGACAGGGAACTACGAGCAGTACTTC. It translates to CASSVTGTGNYEQYF. The complete variable domain, with remaining parts taken from reference TRBV18 and TRBJ2-7, reads NAGVMQNPRHLVRRRGQEARLRCSPMKGHSHVYWYRQLPEEGLKFMVYLQKENIIDESGMPKERFSAEFPKEGPSILRIQQVVRGDSAAYFCASSVTGTGNYEQYFGPGTRLTVT.

This clone was found a few times. The chain couples TRBV14 to TRBJ2-1; 7 bases align to TRBD1. The CDR3 consists of 19 residues. Trimming removed 6 bases from V and 3 bases from J; junction bases left unmatched: 20. Germline CDR1 SGHDN, CDR2 FVKESK. Here the CDR3 reads CASSLDRVPLLGDYNEQFF. CDR3 DNA sequence: TGTGCCAGCAGTCTCGACAGGGTACCGTTGCTGGGAGACTACAATGAGCAGTTCTTC.